The 24 T cell receptor beta chains below come from one sample, sequenced in a study of blood T cells in healthy people across ages. Alongside a J-beta primer mix, a sample-barcoded 5' primer served in a second PCR lasting about 7 to 12 cycles. MiXCR, applied by TCRdb to the 5' RACE reads, yields one record per CDR3 protein. The data hold more than 650,000 distinct CDR3 sequences, with 22% observed a single time. The sample taken for sequencing was blood. These receptors were taken from a man between 65 and 80 years old in good health.

This clonotype was seen repeatedly, ten times or more. The J gene is TRBJ2-7, the V gene TRBV20-1; perhaps TRBD1 as D (6 bases). CDR1 and CDR2 from the germline V gene are DFQATT and SNEGSKA (reference sequence). Trimming took off 0 bases at V and 4 bases at J, with 19 bases between the two ends. This CDR3 is built from 16 residues. The chain's CDR3 is CSARDVGRGNLYEQYF. CDR3 DNA sequence: TGCAGTGCTAGAGATGTCGGCAGGGGAAATCTGTACGAGCAGTACTTC.

This clonotype was seen many times. This chain joins TRBV3-1 and TRBJ2-6, with D unclear. This CDR3 has 15 amino acids. Germline-derived CDR1 and CDR2 are LGHDT and YNNKEL (reference sequence). V was clipped by 5 bases and J by 1 base, with 9 bases between them. CDR3 amino acids: CASSSYRSGANVLTF. The CDR3 DNA reads TGTGCCAGCAGCTCTTACAGATCTGGGGCCAACGTCCTGACTTTC.

The chain employs TRBV20-1 and TRBJ2-5; 9 nucleotides match TRBD2. The DNA end is a closer match to TRBJ2-1, so the J assignment may be wrong. In germline, CDR1 is DFQATT, CDR2 SNEGSKA (reference sequence). The CDR3 totals 15 residues. CDR3 protein: CSARVSGSRSAQQFF. CDR3 DNA: TGCAGTGCTAGAGTTAGCGGGAGTAGGTCGGCCCAGCAGTTCTTC.

This clonotype has only a few counts. As DNA, the CDR3 is TGTGCCAGCAGCTTATCAAGTCGTGTATCGATGTGGGCGGCGCGCTACAATGAGCAGTTCTTC. Translation gives CASSLSSRVSMWAARYNEQFF. The J gene is TRBJ2-1, the V gene TRBV7-2; D is unresolved. Germline lookup yields CDR1 SGHTA and CDR2 FQGNSA. The ends were cut back, 2 bases at V and 3 bases at J, with 29 bases in the middle. This CDR3 has 21 residues.

This chain connects TRBV6-5 to TRBJ2-5; no definite D call. The J call is doubtful: the DNA matches TRBJ2-7 better. The germline gives CDR1 MNHEY, CDR2 SVGAGI. The CDR3 contains 14 residues. CDR3 sequence: CASSYSNIRYEQYF. CDR3 nucleotides: TGTGCCAGCAGTTACTCGAACATAAGATACGAGCAGTACTTC.

This clonotype was seen a handful of times. V is TRBV20-1 and J is TRBJ2-1; 7 bases match TRBD1. This CDR3 is 14 amino acids long. The germline CDR1 and CDR2 sequences are DFQATT and SNEGSKA (reference sequence). CDR3 loop: CRAQQGSSYNEQFF. The CDR3 bases are TGCAGAGCACAACAGGGGAGCTCCTACAATGAGCAGTTCTTC.

This clonotype was observed a few times. CDR3 residues: CSTPQLVFNEQYF. CDR3 in DNA: TGCAGCACTCCCCAGCTGGTATTCAACGAGCAGTACTTC. The chain carries TRBV20-1 and TRBJ2-7; D is uncertain. The germline V gene has CDR1 DFQATT and CDR2 SNEGSKA (reference sequence). This CDR3 is 13 amino acids long.

The chain recombines TRBV6-2 or TRBV6-3 with TRBJ1-2; D gene ambiguous. V was cut by 3 bases and J by 2 bases, with 10 bases left in between. Germline V lookup: CDR1 MNHEY, CDR2 SVGEGT. The CDR3 runs to 14 residues. For the CDR3, the DNA is TGTGCCAGCAGTTATTTCGGGCTAAACTATGGCTACACCTTC. Its protein is CASSYFGLNYGYTF.

A remark on this clonotype: The junction differs from germline at one of its ends, possibly a read error. The chain uses TRBV12-3 or TRBV12-4 and TRBJ2-1; unclear D gene. The CDR3 loop spans 12 amino acids. CDR3 DNA: TGTGCCGGCAGCTTACCCGGCTCTGAGCAGTTCTTC. Translation gives CAGSLPGSEQFF.

This rearrangement joins TRBV11-3 to TRBJ2-4; D may be TRBD1 or TRBD2 (7 bases each). CDR1 SGHNT and CDR2 YENEEA come from the germline V gene. There are 14 residues in the CDR3. V lost 7 bases and J lost 2, with 12 bases in between. The CDR3 spells CASTQGGTKNIQYF. The CDR3 DNA follows: TGTGCCAGCACCCAGGGGGGGACCAAAAACATTCAGTACTTC.

This clonotype occurred many times. The CDR3 DNA sequence: TGTGCCAGCAGTACGGGACTAGCGGCCCAACGGGATGAGCAGTTCTTC. This codes for CASSTGLAAQRDEQFF. The rearrangement joins TRBV12-3 or TRBV12-4 to TRBJ2-7, with 11 bases that match TRBD2. TRBJ2-1 explains the end of the DNA better; the J call may be wrong. The CDR3 has 16 residues.

With regard to this clonotype: One base separates it from a far larger clone, so it is likely a read error. The CDR3 spells CASSPRSYGQYF. The CDR3 coding sequence is TGTGCCAGCAGCCCGCGCTCCTACGGGCAGTACTTC. The J gene is TRBJ2-5, the V gene TRBV6-1; D unresolved. The germline CDR1 and CDR2 sequences are MNHNS and SASEGT. CDR3 length: 12 residues. The V end was cut by 6 bases, the J end by 11 bases, with 16 bases between.

The chain links TRBV4-3 to TRBJ1-4; D is undetermined. CDR1 LGHNA and CDR2 YSLEER come from the germline V gene. The CDR3 spans 16 residues. Trimming took off 0 bases at V and 0 bases at J, with 8 bases between the two ends. CDR3 residues: CASSQEARPTNEKLFF. The CDR3 DNA is TGCGCCAGCAGCCAAGAAGCCAGGCCAACTAATGAAAAACTGTTTTTT.

J is TRBJ2-1 and V is TRBV20-1; weak D call: TRBD2 (6 bases). V lost 8 bases and J 8 bases, leaving 19 bases between the germline ends. The CDR3 has 13 amino acids. Germline values: CDR1 DFQATT, CDR2 SNEGSKA (reference sequence). CDR3 nucleotides: TGCAGTTCGCCGACGCGGGGCCACGATGAGCAGTTCTTC. As protein: CSSPTRGHDEQFF.

This clonotype was recorded once. The genes are TRBV7-6 and TRBJ2-1; TRBD2 agrees at 13 bases. This CDR3 contains 19 residues. Germline values: CDR1 SGHVS, CDR2 FNYEAQ. J lost 3 bases, V lost 2 bases, and 10 bases had no gene match. CDR3 region: CASSLYARGTSGIYNEQFF. The CDR3 DNA sequence: TGTGCCAGCAGCTTATACGCCAGGGGGACTAGCGGGATCTACAATGAGCAGTTCTTC. Full variable domain (missing parts from reference TRBV7-6 and TRBJ2-1): GAGVSQSPRYKVTKRGQDVALRCDPISGHVSLYWYRQALGQGPEFLTYFNYEAQQDKSGLPNDRFSAERPEGSISTLTIQRTEQRDSAMYRCASSLYARGTSGIYNEQFFGPGTRLTVL.

This clonotype has only a few counts. V and J are TRBV12-3 or TRBV12-4 and TRBJ2-1; possibly TRBD2 for D (6 bases). The DNA matches TRBJ2-7 better at its end, which makes the J call doubtful. The CDR3 contains 14 residues. The CDR3 region is CASRLGGAPYEQYF. The CDR3 DNA follows: TGTGCCAGTAGACTCGGCGGGGCTCCCTACGAGCAGTACTTC.

The CDR3 region has the DNA TGTGCCAGCAGTTCGGACAGGGCCATTGAAGCTTTCTTT. Translated, it gives CASSSDRAIEAFF. This chain connects TRBV12-3 or TRBV12-4 to TRBJ1-1; 8 nucleotides line up with TRBD1. V was clipped by 4 bases and J by 7 bases; unmatched bases: 5. This CDR3 contains 13 residues.

This clonotype was detected only a few times. This rearrangement joins TRBV4-3 to TRBJ2-5, with D possibly being TRBD2 (6 bases). The CDR3 runs 15 residues. The germline CDR1 and CDR2 sequences are LGHNA and YSLEER. The germline V and J ends were trimmed by 1 base and 5 bases, with 14 bases remaining between them. CDR3: CASSQAWREGETQYF. The CDR3, as DNA: TGCGCCAGCAGCCAAGCCTGGCGGGAAGGGGAGACCCAGTACTTC.

This clonotype was seen only a few times. This CDR3 reads CASEGTGDSGANVLTF. Here the CDR3 DNA reads TGCGCCAGCGAAGGGACAGGGGACTCTGGGGCCAACGTCCTGACTTTC. The chain employs TRBV5-1 and TRBJ2-6; TRBD1 agrees at 10 bases. Germline V gene lookup returns CDR1 SGHRS and CDR2 YFSETQ. This CDR3 has 16 amino acids. J lost 0 bases, V lost 7 bases, and 4 bases had no gene match.

The chain has TRBV10-3 and TRBJ2-7; a weak D match, TRBD1 (5 bases). Trimming removed 3 bases at V and 2 bases at J, with 14 bases between. CDR3 length: 15 residues. Germline lookup yields CDR1 ENHRY and CDR2 SYGVKD. The CDR3 sequence: CAISDPPTATYEQYF. The CDR3 DNA reads TGTGCCATCAGTGATCCTCCGACAGCCACCTACGAGCAGTACTTC.

The chain carries TRBV12-3 or TRBV12-4 and TRBJ2-7, with D tentatively TRBD1 (6 bases). The CDR3 contains 16 residues. V lost 6 bases and J lost 3, with 21 bases in between. In DNA form, the CDR3 reads TGTGCCAGCAGCCCCGCAGGGGTAGGGAGTGTCTACGAGCAGTACTTC. It yields the protein CASSPAGVGSVYEQYF.

This clonotype occurred a few times. The V and J genes are TRBV6-4 and TRBJ2-3; TRBD2 agrees at 7 bases. V lost 5 bases to trimming and J lost 1 base; unmatched junction nucleotides: 9. The CDR3 consists of 16 residues. Germline-derived CDR1 and CDR2 are MRHNA and SNTAGT. The CDR3 DNA is TGTGCCAGCAGTTTCTTGGCGAGCGGGGGCACAGATACGCAGTATTTT. This codes for CASSFLASGGTDTQYF.

This clonotype was seen a handful of times. This chain connects TRBV20-1 to TRBJ1-4; D remains ambiguous. The germline V gene encodes CDR1 DFQATT and CDR2 SNEGSKA (reference sequence). V was trimmed by 6 bases and J by 3 bases, leaving 17 bases between them. CDR3 length: 15 amino acids. For the CDR3, the DNA is TGCAGTGCCAGGCGGGCCTCGAGGGCTAATGAAAAACTGTTTTTT. This translates into CSARRASRANEKLFF.

Many counts were recorded for this clonotype. The rearrangement uses TRBV27 and TRBJ1-3; D uncertain. Trimming stripped 3 bases from V and 3 bases from J, with 9 bases between. Germline values: CDR1 MNHEY, CDR2 SMNVEV (reference sequence). This CDR3 is built from 14 residues. The CDR3 reads CASSLNPHGNTIYF. CDR3 sequence (DNA): TGTGCCAGCAGTTTGAACCCGCATGGAAACACCATATATTTT.